This entry is about one T cell receptor beta chain. The data belong to a study of blood T cell repertoires in COVID-19. As for the study in general: The United States, Italy and Spain supplied acute and convalescent COVID-19 samples. The cDNA or gDNA used as material had been derived from T cells, B-cell-depleted T cells, or PBMCs.

The CDR3 has 14 residues. Trimming removed 5 bases from V and 1 base from J, with 11 bases in between. Germline CDR1 reads LGHDT; CDR2 reads YNNKEL (reference sequence). TCRdb's table, derived via immunoSEQ multiplex PCR, lists solely in-frame clones and lacks some. The sample has more than 90,000 clones, over 70% seen once. This receptor was identified in a man aged 55 to 70 with acute or convalescent COVID-19. V usage is TRBV3-1 (or the pseudogene TRBV3-2) and J usage is TRBJ1-1, with D possibly being TRBD1 (6 bases). Sequenced material: peripheral blood. Here the CDR3 DNA reads TGTGCCAGCAGCTCACAACAGGGGAACACTGAAGCTTTCTTT. Residues: CASSSQQGNTEAFF.